Presented here are 9 T cell receptor beta chains from one specimen sequenced in a study of early stage breast cancer tumors. Some clones are missing from TCRdb's copy, which holds only in-frame ones; the method was immunoSEQ multiplex PCR. The data hold approximately 17,000 clones, with more than 70% observed a single time. Sequencing was carried out using blood. Receptors originate from a person aged 70 to 85 with breast cancer.

J is TRBJ2-1 and V is TRBV7-9; possible D gene TRBD1, 6 bases. V was trimmed by 3 bases and J by 4 bases, leaving 10 bases between them. Germline lookup yields CDR1 SEHNR and CDR2 FQNEAQ (reference sequence). The CDR3 has 14 amino acids. CDR3 loop: CASSLSTGYNEQFF. CDR3 sequence (DNA): TGTGCCAGCAGCTTGTCCACAGGGTACAATGAGCAGTTCTTC.

The V and J genes are TRBV28 and TRBJ2-3; D is perhaps TRBD2 (7 bases). CDR3 size: 15 residues. V was clipped by 7 bases and J by 5 bases, with 19 bases between them. Per the germline V gene, CDR1 is MDHEN and CDR2 is SYDVKM. CDR3 in amino acids: CASTIKGGPIDTQYF. The DNA of the CDR3 is TGTGCCAGCACGATTAAGGGGGGGCCAATAGATACGCAGTATTTT.

A few counts support this clone. J is TRBJ2-7 and V is TRBV6-1, with D possibly matching TRBD1 (5 bases). Trimming removed 4 bases at V and 2 bases at J, with 18 bases between. Germline-derived CDR1 and CDR2 are MNHNS and SASEGT. The CDR3 contains 16 residues. As DNA, the CDR3 is TGTGCCAGCAGTGCTGAATGGTCGCAGGGCGCCTACGAGCAGTACTTC. It codes for CASSAEWSQGAYEQYF.

The chain employs TRBV15 and TRBJ2-3; 8 nucleotides align to TRBD2. The trim removed 4 bases at V and 4 bases at J, leaving 4 bases unmatched. CDR1 is LNHNV and CDR2 is YYDKDF in the germline V gene (reference sequence). CDR3 length: 14 amino acids. CDR3: CATSKGTSSDTQYF. The CDR3 bases are TGTGCCACCAGCAAAGGGACTAGTTCAGATACGCAGTATTTT. The whole variable domain, remainder taken from reference TRBV15 and TRBJ2-3, is DAMVIQNPRYQVTQFGKPVTLSCSQTLNHNVMYWYQQKSSQAPKLLFHYYDKDFNNEADTPDNFQSRRPNTSFCFLDIRSPGLGDTAMYLCATSKGTSSDTQYFGPGTRLTVL.

V and J are TRBV5-1 and TRBJ1-5; 7 nucleotides line up with TRBD1. V dropped 3 bases and J dropped 2; count of bases not matched to a gene: 5. Germline V lookup: CDR1 SGHRS, CDR2 YFSETQ. CDR3 length: 15 residues. CDR3 DNA sequence: TGCGCCAGCAGCTCGACCGGACAGGGCAATCAGCCCCAGCATTTT. This translates into CASSSTGQGNQPQHF.

This clone appeared a single time. The chain carries TRBV25-1 and TRBJ2-7; D is possibly TRBD2 (6 bases). CDR1 MGHDK and CDR2 SYGVNS come from the germline V gene. With 7 bases removed from V and 3 bases from J, the gap between germline ends came to 10 bases. This CDR3 spans 12 amino acids. The CDR3 coding sequence is TGTGCCAGCATGGGACTGTACTACGAGCAGTACTTC. This encodes CASMGLYYEQYF.

This clone was found a few times. The V call is TRBV19, the J call TRBJ2-7; D might be TRBD1 (6 bases). The ends were cut back, 1 base at V and 5 bases at J, with 12 bases in the middle. The CDR3 spans 14 residues. CDR1 is LNHDA and CDR2 is SQIVND in the germline V gene (reference sequence). CDR3 residues: CASSIGAGANEQYF. The CDR3 DNA reads as TGTGCCAGTAGTATAGGGGCAGGGGCCAACGAGCAGTACTTC. Looking up the rest from reference TRBV19 and TRBJ2-7 gives the full variable domain: DGGITQSPKYLFRKEGQNVTLSCEQNLNHDAMYWYRQDPGQGLRLIYYSQIVNDFQKGDIAEGYSVSREKKESFPLTVTSAQKNPTAFYLCASSIGAGANEQYFGPGTRLTVT.

The chain's CDR3 is CASSGRGRFNSNQPQHF. Written as DNA, the CDR3 is TGTGCCAGTAGCGGCAGGGGCCGATTTAATAGCAATCAGCCCCAGCATTTT. The V and J genes are TRBV19 and TRBJ1-5, with D possibly TRBD1 on 6 matching bases. CDR1 is LNHDA and CDR2 is SQIVND in the germline V gene (reference sequence). The CDR3 is made up of 17 amino acids. The V end lost 6 bases, the J end lost 0 bases, and 18 bases lay between the germline ends.

This chain joins TRBV5-1 and TRBJ1-2; D possibly corresponds to TRBD1 (5 bases). CDR3 size: 13 residues. Germline V CDR1 and CDR2: SGHRS, YFSETQ. Trimming removed 2 bases at V and 5 bases at J, with 10 bases between. The CDR3 DNA reads TGCGCCAGCAGCTTTGGAGGGGCGTATGGCTACACCTTC. This codes for CASSFGGAYGYTF.